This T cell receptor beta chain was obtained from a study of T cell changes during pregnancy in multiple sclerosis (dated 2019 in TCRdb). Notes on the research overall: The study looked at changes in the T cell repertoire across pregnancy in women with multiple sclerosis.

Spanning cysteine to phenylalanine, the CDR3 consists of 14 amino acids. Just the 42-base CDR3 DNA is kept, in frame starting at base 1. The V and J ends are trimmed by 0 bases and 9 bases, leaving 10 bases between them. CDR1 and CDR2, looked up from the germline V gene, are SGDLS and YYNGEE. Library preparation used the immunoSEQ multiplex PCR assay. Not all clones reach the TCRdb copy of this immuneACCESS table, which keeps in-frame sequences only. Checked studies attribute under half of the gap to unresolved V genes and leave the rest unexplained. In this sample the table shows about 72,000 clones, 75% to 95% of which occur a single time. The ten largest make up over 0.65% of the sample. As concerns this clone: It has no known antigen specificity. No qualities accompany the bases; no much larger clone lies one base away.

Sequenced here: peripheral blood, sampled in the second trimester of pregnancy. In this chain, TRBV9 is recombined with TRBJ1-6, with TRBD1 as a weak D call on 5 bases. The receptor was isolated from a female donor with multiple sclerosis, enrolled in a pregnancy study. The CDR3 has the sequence CASSVAQGGSPLHF. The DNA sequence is TGTGCCAGCAGCGTAGCTCAGGGTGGTTCACCCCTCCACTTT.